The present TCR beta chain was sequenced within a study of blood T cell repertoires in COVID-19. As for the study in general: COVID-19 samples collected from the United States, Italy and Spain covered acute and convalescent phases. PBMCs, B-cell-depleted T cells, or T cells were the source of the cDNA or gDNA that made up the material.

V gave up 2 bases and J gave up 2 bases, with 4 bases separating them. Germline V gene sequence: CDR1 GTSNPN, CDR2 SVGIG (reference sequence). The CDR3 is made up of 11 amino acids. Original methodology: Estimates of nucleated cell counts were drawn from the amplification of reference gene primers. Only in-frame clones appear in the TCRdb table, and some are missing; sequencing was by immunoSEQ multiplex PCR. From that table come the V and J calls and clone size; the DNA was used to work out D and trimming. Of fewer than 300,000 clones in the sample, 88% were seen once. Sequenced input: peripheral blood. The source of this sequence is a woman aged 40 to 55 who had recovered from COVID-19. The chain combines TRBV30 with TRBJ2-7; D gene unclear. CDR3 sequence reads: CAWSQAYEQYF. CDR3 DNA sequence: TGTGCCTGGAGTCAGGCCTACGAGCAGTACTTC.